The text below deals with one TCR beta chain. This entry belongs to a study of shared clonotypes between healthy human individuals. Clones were sequenced by immunoSEQ multiplex PCR, and TCRdb holds only the in-frame ones, with some missing. This sample carries a few hundred thousand clones, just over 65% of them seen once, and the ten largest clones take roughly 11%. A CD45RA+ naive subset and a CD45RA-negative memory subset were split from CD4+ cells. This CDR3 has 15 amino acids. Trimming stripped 2 bases from V and 0 bases from J, with 11 bases between. CDR1 and CDR2 (germline): SGHTA, FQGNSA. The origin of this receptor is a young man in good health. The source material was memory CD4+ T cells sorted from blood. Subset here: CD45RA-negative fraction. This chain joins TRBV7-2 and TRBJ2-7; D is uncertain. For the CDR3, the DNA is TGTGCCAGCAGCTTACAACAGACGTACTCCTACGAGCAGTACTTC. The encoded protein is CASSLQQTYSYEQYF. Based on the CDR3 plus reference TRBV7-2 and TRBJ2-7, the full variable domain is GAGVSQSPSNKVTEKGKDVELRCDPISGHTALYWYRQSLGQGLEFLIYFQGNSAPDKSGLPSDRFSAERTGGSVSTLTIQRTQQEDSAVYLCASSLQQTYSYEQYFGPGTRLTVT.